The rows below give T cell receptor beta chains drawn from one sample of a study of CD8 T cells in ankylosing spondylitis. One entry per CDR3 protein, called by TCRdb with MiXCR from the 5' RACE reads. The data hold 200,000 or so distinct CDR3 sequences, with about 20% observed a single time. Material: blood, either unsorted or a sorted T cell fraction (not recorded which). The receptors originated from a male donor under 35 with ankylosing spondylitis or in good health (not recorded which). Each CDR3 is given without its conserved first and last residue. Where a row states a size, it is once, few, many or the class of an expanded clone; other rows omit it.

cdr3_aa j_call clone_size v_call cdr3_length
ATRGQSNTGELF TRBJ2-2 . TRBV24-1 12
ASSPNIGKGDTQY TRBJ2-3 many TRBV11-3 13
ASSADRGREF TRBJ2-1 many TRBV5-1 10
AWKPTTGGAAY TRBJ2-3 many TRBV30 11
SVGTGSLVYGYT TRBJ1-2 many TRBV29-1 12
ASSPESGGGGPLH TRBJ1-6 many TRBV5-1 13
ASSLVPGLAAAVGQY TRBJ2-7 many TRBV7-8 15
SVEITDTQY TRBJ2-3 many TRBV29-1 9
ASSYSKGAGGIDTQY TRBJ2-3 many TRBV6-5 15
ASMGPGGTSRYNEQF TRBJ2-1 once TRBV19 15
ASIGQGTHEQF TRBJ2-1 many TRBV27 11
ASSPLTGPLSLQY TRBJ2-4 many TRBV11-2 13
ASSLWLAGGSEQF TRBJ2-1 many TRBV27 13
AISEGGLAGGPSSYNEQF TRBJ2-1 many TRBV10-3 18
SVDPTGTETQY TRBJ2-5 . TRBV29-1 11